A single TCR beta chain is shown here with its context. The antigen is unknown. Some clones are missing from TCRdb's copy, which holds only in-frame ones; the method was immunoSEQ multiplex PCR. Among some 240,000 clones listed, around nine tenths were seen once. These data originate in a study of Ad26.COV2.S vaccination and SARS-CoV-2 variants. Whole-study results and caveats: The TCR-based breadth and depth measures might underestimate overall T cell responses.

Deletions cut 0 bases from V and 5 bases from J, with 15 bases between. Germline V gene data show CDR1 as KGHSH and CDR2 as LQKENI. The CDR3 totals 16 residues. Treatment described: around 19 received Ad26.COV2.S at low or high dose, single or two shots; about 5 received placebo; per-sample allocation not given. Sampling occurred on day 63 after the first vaccine or placebo injection. Sample: peripheral blood, taken in a trial of Ad26.COV2.S vaccine versus placebo. V usage is TRBV18 and J usage is TRBJ2-3; tentatively, D is TRBD1 or TRBD2 (5 bases each). This clonotype was sampled from a person between 18 and 59 years old who received the Ad26.COV2.S COVID-19 vaccine or a placebo. The CDR3: CASSPPSGTAKDTQYF. Written as DNA, the CDR3 is TGTGCCAGCTCACCACCATCCGGGACGGCGAAAGATACGCAGTATTTT.